Shown below are 27 T cell receptor beta chains from a single sample sequenced in a study of blood T cell repertoires in COVID-19. The repertoire was sequenced with immunoSEQ multiplex PCR; TCRdb's copy has only in-frame clones and lacks some. The repertoire consists of about 190,000 clones, with roughly 82% occurring once and the leading ten covering more than 5%. Sequenced input: peripheral blood. Receptors originate from a woman aged 30 to 39 with acute or convalescent COVID-19.

This chain uses TRBV5-1 with TRBJ2-3; D may be TRBD2 (6 bases). This CDR3 spans 13 amino acids. In germline, CDR1 is SGHRS, CDR2 YFSETQ. V was trimmed by 0 bases and J by 5 bases, leaving 7 bases between them. The CDR3 nucleotides are TGCGCCAGCAGCTTGGCCGGGGGAGATACGCAGTATTTT. This gives the protein CASSLAGGDTQYF.

The chain recombines TRBV9 with TRBJ1-2; 7 nucleotides line up with TRBD1. The V and J ends lost 4 bases and 5 bases, in that order; junction bases with no gene match: 14. CDR3 length equals 16 residues. Germline V lookup: CDR1 SGDLS, CDR2 YYNGEE. CDR3 nucleotide sequence: TGTGCCAGCAGCCCCGGCAGGGACAGTCATCTTTATGGCTACACCTTC. This translates into CASSPGRDSHLYGYTF.

The chain combines TRBV10-3 with TRBJ1-6, with D possibly being TRBD1 (5 bases). Germline CDR1 is ENHRY and CDR2 is SYGVKD. V lost 4 bases and J 10 bases, leaving 11 bases between the germline ends. The CDR3 sequence is 13 residues long. This CDR3 reads CAISGPGRSPLHF. CDR3 in DNA: TGTGCCATCAGTGGTCCAGGGCGATCACCCCTCCACTTT.

V and J are TRBV13 and TRBJ2-5; TRBD1 aligns across 7 bases. CDR1 is PRHDT and CDR2 is FYEKMQ in the germline V gene (reference sequence). CDR3 length equals 13 residues. With 4 bases clipped from V and 4 bases from J, the junction kept 3 bases outside the gene matches. The CDR3 nucleotides are TGTGCCAGCAGCTCACACAGGGGAGAGACCCAGTACTTC. It translates to CASSSHRGETQYF.

The chain uses TRBV11-3 and TRBJ2-7, with TRBD2 identical over 8 bases. The trim removed 5 bases at V and 7 bases at J, leaving 19 bases unmatched. In germline, CDR1 is SGHNT, CDR2 YENEEA. The CDR3 is made up of 17 amino acids. The CDR3 loop is CASSPGDGLAPTGEQYF. The CDR3 DNA is TGTGCCAGCAGCCCCGGAGATGGACTAGCCCCGACGGGGGAGCAGTACTTC.

This clone has just one count. This chain links TRBV6-5 with TRBJ2-7, with 11 positions matching TRBD1. This CDR3 is built from 14 residues. V dropped 4 bases and J dropped 4; count of bases not matched to a gene: 3. Germline CDR1 is MNHEY and CDR2 is SVGAGI. CDR3 region: CASSWDRGGYEQYF. In nucleotides, the CDR3 is TGTGCCAGCAGTTGGGACAGGGGGGGTTACGAGCAGTACTTC.

CDR3 sequence: CASSKGSSGGQPQHF. CDR3 coding DNA: TGTGCCAGCAGCAAAGGATCCAGTGGTGGTCAGCCCCAGCATTTT. The gene calls are TRBV21-1 and TRBJ1-5; no check of the table's D call, TRBD1, against the DNA was made. TRBV21-1 is a pseudogene segment. This CDR3 is built from 15 residues.

CDR3 sequence reads: CASSLEGPQETQYF. The CDR3, as DNA: TGTGCCAGCAGTTTGGAGGGCCCTCAAGAGACCCAGTACTTC. The chain joins TRBV28 to TRBJ2-5; D might be TRBD2 (6 bases). V lost 3 bases to trimming and J lost 2 bases, with 10 bases between them. Germline assignment: CDR1 MDHEN and CDR2 SYDVKM. The CDR3 spans 14 residues.

The chain has TRBV30 and TRBJ1-1; maybe TRBD1 (6 bases). Germline V lookup: CDR1 GTSNPN, CDR2 SVGIG (reference sequence). This CDR3 has 14 amino acids. Trimming took 0 bases from V and 4 from J, leaving 12 bases between them. The CDR3 region is CAWSVQGIFTEAFF. CDR3 nucleotides: TGTGCCTGGAGTGTACAGGGAATATTCACTGAAGCTTTCTTT.

The genes are TRBV18 and TRBJ2-1, with D tentatively TRBD1 (5 bases). Germline values: CDR1 KGHSH, CDR2 LQKENI. The germline V and J ends were trimmed by 1 base and 9 bases, with 10 bases remaining between them. The CDR3 sequence is 13 residues long. The CDR3 reads CASSPQRGGEQFF. The CDR3 DNA is TGTGCCAGCTCACCACAAAGGGGCGGTGAGCAGTTCTTC.

The chain is built from TRBV7-8 and TRBJ2-3; no definite D call. CDR1 is SGHVS, CDR2 FQNEAQ, per germline. The CDR3 is made up of 14 amino acids. Deletions cut 1 base from V and 10 bases from J, with 15 bases between. Here the CDR3 reads CASSLVLVREAQYF. CDR3 nucleotide sequence: TGTGCCAGCAGCTTAGTGTTGGTTAGAGAGGCGCAGTATTTT.

V usage is TRBV10-2 and J usage is TRBJ1-1; 7 nucleotides agree with TRBD1. From germline, CDR1 is WSHSY and CDR2 SAAADI. V lost 5 bases to trimming and J lost 8 bases; unmatched junction nucleotides: 5. The CDR3 contains 12 residues. The CDR3 reads CASSTGTAEAFF. CDR3 coding DNA: TGCGCCAGCAGTACCGGGACAGCGGAAGCTTTCTTT.

The V gene is TRBV19, the J gene TRBJ1-5; possibly TRBD1 for D (6 bases). Germline lookup yields CDR1 LNHDA and CDR2 SQIVND (reference sequence). V gave up 7 bases and J gave up 0 bases, with 10 bases separating them. The CDR3 totals 14 residues. CDR3 in DNA: TGTGCCAGTAACCCAGGGGTTAGCAATCAGCCCCAGCATTTT. It codes for CASNPGVSNQPQHF. Together with reference TRBV19 and TRBJ1-5, the CDR3 gives the full variable domain: DGGITQSPKYLFRKEGQNVTLSCEQNLNHDAMYWYRQDPGQGLRLIYYSQIVNDFQKGDIAEGYSVSREKKESFPLTVTSAQKNPTAFYLCASNPGVSNQPQHFGDGTRLSIL.

This clone was seen only once. Written as DNA, the CDR3 is TGTGCCAGGGCCAAACCGGGACTAGAGGACGAGCAGTACTTC. Amino acid sequence: CARAKPGLEDEQYF. This chain links TRBV27 with TRBJ2-7; TRBD2 agrees at 8 bases. This CDR3 spans 14 amino acids. J was trimmed by 5 bases and V by 9 bases; bases with no gene match: 12. Germline CDR1 is MNHEY and CDR2 is SMNVEV (reference sequence).

Only one count was recorded for this clone. The chain uses TRBV18 and TRBJ2-3, with 7 bases matching TRBD2. Trimming cost V 3 bases and J 2 bases; bases outside gene matches: 11. The CDR3 contains 17 residues. Per germline, CDR1 KGHSH and CDR2 LQKENI. Here the CDR3 reads CASSPVRRAGNTDTQYF. The CDR3, as DNA: TGTGCCAGCTCACCCGTAAGGCGAGCGGGAAACACAGATACGCAGTATTTT.

The gene calls are TRBV4-3 and TRBJ1-2, with a tentative D call TRBD1 (6 bases). The V gene lost 0 bases and the J gene lost 2 bases, with 10 bases spanning the gap. This CDR3 is built from 15 residues. CDR1 is LGHNA, CDR2 YSLEER, per germline. This chain's CDR3 is CASSQDRTGNYGYTF. DNA for the CDR3: TGCGCCAGCAGCCAAGATCGCACAGGGAACTATGGCTACACCTTC.

The genes are TRBV5-6 and TRBJ2-6, with a tentative D call TRBD1 (7 bases). The CDR3 is 19 amino acids. CDR1 and CDR2 from the germline V gene are SGHDT and YYEEEE. Trimming stripped 2 bases from V and 0 bases from J, with 18 bases between. CDR3 loop: CASSFGRQGGTSGANVLTF. The CDR3 DNA sequence: TGTGCCAGCAGCTTCGGACGACAGGGCGGGACCTCTGGGGCCAACGTCCTGACTTTC.

The chain uses TRBV30 and TRBJ2-1; D not certain. V was clipped by 4 bases and J by 2 bases, with 12 bases between them. Germline loops: CDR1 GTSNPN, CDR2 SVGIG (reference sequence). The CDR3 covers 14 residues. Here the CDR3 reads CAWTGQTAYNEQFF. The DNA of the CDR3 is TGTGCCTGGACAGGCCAGACCGCCTACAATGAGCAGTTCTTC.

The chain is built from TRBV7-9 and TRBJ2-4; no clear D gene. This CDR3 is built from 14 residues. CDR1 is SEHNR and CDR2 is FQNEAQ in the germline V gene (reference sequence). The V and J ends lost 4 bases and 3 bases respectively, with 10 bases between them. As DNA, the CDR3 is TGTGCCAGCAGCTCTGAGCCGGTCAAAAACATTCAGTACTTC. Amino acid sequence: CASSSEPVKNIQYF. Full variable domain (remainder filled in from reference TRBV7-9 and TRBJ2-4): DTGVSQNPRHKITKRGQNVTFRCDPISEHNRLYWYRQTLGQGPEFLTYFQNEAQLEKSRLLSDRFSAERPKGSFSTLEIQRTEQGDSAMYLCASSSEPVKNIQYFGAGTRLSVL.

V usage is TRBV10-3 and J usage is TRBJ2-7; 7 nucleotides match TRBD1. From germline, CDR1 is ENHRY and CDR2 SYGVKD. The CDR3 loop spans 13 amino acids. The trim removed 6 bases at V and 2 bases at J, leaving 4 bases unmatched. CDR3 in amino acids: CAIRKDRAYEQYF. CDR3 bases: TGTGCCATCAGGAAAGACAGGGCCTACGAGCAGTACTTC.

This clone was detected once. This chain joins TRBV27 and TRBJ2-2; TRBD2 aligns across 14 bases. Trimming cost V 8 bases and J 4 bases; bases outside gene matches: 12. Germline CDR1 reads MNHEY; CDR2 reads SMNVEV (reference sequence). The CDR3 length is 18 residues. The CDR3, as DNA: TGTGCCAGCCGAAGAATAGGGACTAGCGGGAGTAGCACCGGGGAGCTGTTTTTT. Its protein is CASRRIGTSGSSTGELFF.

The sample holds a few counts of this clone. The chain links TRBV6-6 to TRBJ1-4, with 11 positions matching TRBD1. V lost 6 bases to trimming and J lost 6 bases; unmatched junction nucleotides: 6. The CDR3 sequence is 15 residues long. CDR1 and CDR2 (germline): MNHNY, SVGAGI (reference sequence). CDR3 amino acids: CASRWTGGFDEKLFF. CDR3 nucleotides: TGTGCCAGCAGATGGACAGGGGGCTTTGATGAAAAACTGTTTTTT.

The DNA of the CDR3 is TGTGCCAGCAGTGGACAGGGGGCGAGGGCAGATACGCAGTATTTT. As protein: CASSGQGARADTQYF. The chain is built from TRBV5-4 and TRBJ2-3; 11 nucleotides match TRBD1. The V segment lost 5 bases and the J segment 4 bases; nucleotides outside the gene matches: 6. The CDR3 covers 15 residues. Germline V lookup: CDR1 SGHNT, CDR2 YYREEE (reference sequence).

This chain uses TRBV28 with TRBJ2-6; possible D gene TRBD1, 5 bases. The germline gives CDR1 MDHEN, CDR2 SYDVKM. V gave up 4 bases and J gave up 0 bases, with 10 bases separating them. The CDR3 consists of 16 residues. CDR3 in amino acids: CASSWGGLSGANVLTF. The CDR3 DNA follows: TGTGCCAGCAGTTGGGGCGGCCTCTCTGGGGCCAACGTCCTGACTTTC.

On this clone: At one of its ends the junction is not consistent with the germline gene, which may arise from a read error. The CDR3 spells CASSAGGETQYF. In nucleotides, the CDR3 is TGTGCTAGCAGCGCCGGGGGAGAGACCCAGTACTTC. The V gene is TRBV7-7, the J gene TRBJ2-5; TRBD2 might be the D (6 bases). The CDR3 has 12 amino acids. CDR1 and CDR2 (germline): SSHAT, FNYEAQ (reference sequence).

The V and J genes are TRBV5-6 and TRBJ2-7; TRBD2 matches 8 bases. CDR3 size: 15 residues. Germline trimming cut 0 bases from V and 9 bases from J; bases unmatched to any gene: 11. Germline V gene data show CDR1 as SGHDT and CDR2 as YYEEEE. The CDR3 nucleotides read TGTGCCAGCAGCTTGGATCTGAGTAGCGGGATCGTGCAGTACTTC. Protein product: CASSLDLSSGIVQYF. The full variable domain, rest sourced from reference TRBV5-6 and TRBJ2-7, is DAGVTQSPTHLIKTRGQQVTLRCSPKSGHDTVSWYQQALGQGPQFIFQYYEEEERQRGNFPDRFSGHQFPNYSSELNVNALLLGDSALYLCASSLDLSSGIVQYFGPGTRLTVT.

This clone has more than one count but fewer than ten. V usage is TRBV30 and J usage is TRBJ1-5; TRBD1 might be the D (5 bases). CDR3 length: 14 residues. V was cut by 2 bases and J by 4 bases, with 12 bases left in between. CDR1 GTSNPN and CDR2 SVGIG come from the germline V gene (reference sequence). CDR3 in DNA: TGTGCCTGGAGTCTTGGACACTCGAATCAGCCCCAGCATTTT. Its protein is CAWSLGHSNQPQHF.